This T cell receptor beta chain was identified during a study of shared clonotypes between healthy human individuals. In the study overall: Donors were a couple of women and a few men aged 18 to 49.

Deep-level running was used for the assay. Method: immunoSEQ multiplex PCR; TCRdb's copy keeps in-frame clones and lacks some. The sample lists more than 400,000 clones; roughly 80% were seen once. CDR3 length: 16 residues. V lost 5 bases, J lost 6 bases, and 6 bases stayed unmatched. The germline V gene has CDR1 SGHVS and CDR2 FQNEAQ. The chain is built from TRBV7-8 and TRBJ2-1, with TRBD2 matching over 14 bases. Material for sequencing was PBMCs. This TCR came from a woman in her forties in good health. Some clones in this sample may be carry-over from other donors' samples. The CDR3 here is CASSHTGLAGGNEQFF. In DNA form, the CDR3 reads TGTGCCAGCAGCCATACCGGACTAGCGGGAGGCAATGAGCAGTTCTTC.